A single T cell receptor (beta chain) is shown here with its context. TCRdb's table, derived via immunoSEQ multiplex PCR, lists solely in-frame clones and lacks some. The profile covers 80,000 to 95,000 clones, with roughly 84% appearing a single time and 31% taken by the ten largest. The ends lost 3 bases at V and 12 bases at J; junction bases unmatched: 14. Germline V CDR1 and CDR2: LNHDA, SQIVND (reference sequence). The CDR3 length is 15 residues. The sample comes from a study of blood T cell repertoires in COVID-19. This sequence joins TRBV19 and TRBJ2-1; TRBD1 agrees at 7 bases. The sequence was collected from a woman at least 80 years old with active or convalescent COVID-19. Sequenced: peripheral blood. CDR3 residues: CASSMGDRRPLGQFF. CDR3 sequence (DNA): TGTGCCAGTAGTATGGGGGACAGACGCCCCCTTGGGCAGTTCTTC.